A single sample is the source of the 13 T cell receptor beta chains below, sequenced in a study of blood T cell repertoires in COVID-19. Here immunoSEQ multiplex PCR was the method, and the copy in TCRdb shows in-frame clones only, minus some. There are 250,000 to 350,000 clones in the sample; 84% occur only once, and more than 15% lies in the top ten. Sequencing was carried out using peripheral blood. The receptors shown here come from a person between 65 and 79 years old with COVID-19, enrolled during active disease.

This clone was recorded only once. The chain carries TRBV6-5 and TRBJ1-2; D is uncertain. CDR1 is MNHEY, CDR2 SVGAGI, per germline. V shed 6 bases and J shed 6 bases, with 14 bases lying between them. The CDR3 contains 13 residues. CDR3: CASSLHRYHGYTF. The CDR3 coding sequence is TGTGCCAGCAGCTTGCACAGATATCATGGCTACACCTTC.

The chain uses TRBV5-5 and TRBJ1-2; no definite D call. CDR1 is SGHKS, CDR2 YYEKEE, per germline (reference sequence). This CDR3 is built from 12 residues. V dropped 2 bases and J dropped 8 bases, with 10 bases sitting between them. In DNA form, the CDR3 reads TGTGCCAGCAGCTTTCCAAGAGGAGGCTACACCTTC. It codes for CASSFPRGGYTF.

This chain uses TRBV9 with TRBJ1-4; possibly TRBD1 for D (6 bases). Trimming took off 3 bases at V and 7 bases at J, with 19 bases between the two ends. This CDR3 has 16 residues. Germline V gene sequence: CDR1 SGDLS, CDR2 YYNGEE. The CDR3 spells CASSEGRTGSVEKLFF. The CDR3 DNA reads as TGTGCCAGCAGCGAGGGCCGAACAGGGTCGGTTGAAAAACTGTTTTTT.

The CDR3 protein is CSAEGGNTIYF. CDR3 in DNA: TGCAGCGCAGAGGGCGGAAACACCATATATTTT. This chain uses TRBV29-1 with TRBJ1-3; D not resolved. The CDR3 is 11 residues long. From germline, CDR1 is SQVTM and CDR2 ANQGSEA. V lost 7 bases, J lost 4 bases, and 8 bases lay in between.

The V gene is TRBV9, the J gene TRBJ2-1; TRBD2 agrees at 8 bases. V lost 0 bases, J lost 8 bases, and 7 bases stayed unmatched. The germline V gene has CDR1 SGDLS and CDR2 YYNGEE. This CDR3 comprises 15 residues. The CDR3 nucleotides are TGTGCCAGCAGCGTAGTCCGCGGGGGGCCAGATGAGCAGTTCTTC. Protein sequence: CASSVVRGGPDEQFF.

This clone was seen a single time. The chain has TRBV13 and TRBJ2-3, with 8 bases lining up with TRBD2. This CDR3 spans 19 amino acids. Per the germline V gene, CDR1 is PRHDT and CDR2 is FYEKMQ (reference sequence). The junction had 19 bases not matched to a gene; V was cut back by 4 bases and J by 4 bases. Here the CDR3 reads CASSSTLRLAGGFPDTQYF. CDR3 in DNA: TGTGCCAGCAGCTCCACACTCCGTCTTGCGGGAGGTTTCCCAGATACGCAGTATTTT.

The rearrangement links TRBV7-9 to TRBJ1-4; D remains unclear. This CDR3 is built from 13 residues. V was clipped by 5 bases and J by 6 bases, with 10 bases between them. Germline CDR1 SEHNR, CDR2 FQNEAQ (reference sequence). CDR3 coding DNA: TGTGCCAGCAGCCCGAGGCACTATGAAAAACTGTTTTTT. It is translated as CASSPRHYEKLFF.

This chain joins TRBV7-6 and TRBJ2-7; the match to TRBD1 covers 9 bases. CDR3 length: 14 residues. CDR1 is SGHVS, CDR2 FNYEAQ, per germline. The V gene end was trimmed by 5 bases and the J gene end by 2 bases; junction bases not matched to a gene: 4. The CDR3 DNA reads as TGTGCCAGCAGCAAGGACAGGGGCCCCTACGAGCAGTACTTC. Amino acids: CASSKDRGPYEQYF.

This clone showed up just once. The J gene is TRBJ2-1, the V gene TRBV13; 8 positions agree with TRBD1. The CDR3 length is 16 residues. CDR1 is PRHDT, CDR2 FYEKMQ, per germline (reference sequence). The V and J ends lost 5 bases and 6 bases, in that order; junction bases with no gene match: 12. DNA of the CDR3: TGTGCCAGCAGCGGGTTTCGGACAGGGCTTGGCAATGAGCAGTTCTTC. Encoded protein: CASSGFRTGLGNEQFF.

The V and J genes are TRBV28 and TRBJ1-6; D is uncertain. The V gene lost 5 bases and the J gene lost 2 bases, with 16 bases spanning the gap. The CDR3 spans 17 residues. From germline, CDR1 is MDHEN and CDR2 SYDVKM. CDR3 nucleotides: TGTGCCAGCAGTCTCTCTCTGCGGCCGCCCTATAATTCACCCCTCCACTTT. Amino acid sequence: CASSLSLRPPYNSPLHF.

This rearrangement joins TRBV3-1 (or the pseudogene TRBV3-2) to TRBJ1-2, with TRBD1 identical over 8 bases. This CDR3 comprises 15 residues. V gave up 3 bases and J gave up 8 bases; unmatched junction bases: 11. From germline, CDR1 is LGHDT and CDR2 YNNKEL (reference sequence). Here the CDR3 reads CASSHPRGQGIGYTF. CDR3 coding DNA: TGTGCCAGCAGCCATCCCCGCGGACAGGGAATCGGCTACACCTTC.

The gene calls are TRBV5-8 and TRBJ2-3; D might be TRBD2 (6 bases). The CDR3 has 14 amino acids. From germline, CDR1 is SGHTS and CDR2 YDEGEE. Deletions cut 4 bases from V and 0 bases from J, with 9 bases between. CDR3 in amino acids: CASSLSGSTDTQYF. The CDR3 DNA sequence: TGTGCCAGCAGCCTAAGCGGGAGCACAGATACGCAGTATTTT. Using reference TRBV5-8 and TRBJ2-3 for the parts outside the CDR3, the full variable domain is EAGVTQSPTHLIKTRGQQATLRCSPISGHTSVYWYQQALGLGLQFLLWYDEGEERNRGNFPPRFSGRQFPNYSSELNVNALELEDSALYLCASSLSGSTDTQYFGPGTRLTVL.

The rearrangement joins TRBV4-1 to TRBJ1-1; 9 nucleotides agree with TRBD1. CDR1 MGHRA and CDR2 YSYEKL come from the germline V gene. This CDR3 has 19 residues. After removal of 0 bases from V and 1 base from J, the junction contained 12 bases not matched to a gene. CDR3: CASSQDLRTGDWRNTEAFF. CDR3 DNA: TGCGCCAGCAGCCAAGACCTCCGGACAGGGGATTGGCGGAACACTGAAGCTTTCTTT.